The rows below give T cell receptor beta chains drawn from one sample of a study of T cell responses to AZD1222 COVID-19 vaccine. Method: immunoSEQ multiplex PCR; TCRdb's copy keeps in-frame clones and lacks some. The sample has about 150,000 clones, around 90% seen once. The input for sequencing was peripheral blood, taken 28 days after the second AZD1222 dose. These receptors came from an adult who received the AZD1222 COVID-19 vaccine. The CDR3 runs from the conserved cysteine through the conserved F or W. The order of the fields is D gene, V gene, J gene, CDR3 protein. A D gene is named only where the DNA matches it firmly.

d_call: .
v_call: TRBV7-2
j_call: TRBJ1-4
cdr3_aa: CASGGLNEKLFF

d_call: .
v_call: TRBV3-1/TRBV3-2
j_call: TRBJ1-3
cdr3_aa: CASSPHGTPGNTIYF

d_call: .
v_call: TRBV6-5
j_call: TRBJ1-1
cdr3_aa: CASRPDGGNTEAFF

d_call: TRBD1
v_call: TRBV2
j_call: TRBJ1-5
cdr3_aa: CASTRTGPGYSNQPQHF

d_call: .
v_call: TRBV6-5
j_call: TRBJ1-3
cdr3_aa: CASRVSSGNTIYF

d_call: .
v_call: TRBV6-5
j_call: TRBJ2-3
cdr3_aa: CASSWEGTDTQYF

d_call: .
v_call: TRBV9
j_call: TRBJ1-1
cdr3_aa: CASSDRTEMNTEAFF

d_call: .
v_call: TRBV5-3
j_call: TRBJ2-3
cdr3_aa: CARSLREDTQYF

d_call: TRBD1
v_call: TRBV7-6
j_call: TRBJ2-1
cdr3_aa: CASSLAGGAGGRNEQFF

d_call: .
v_call: TRBV24-1
j_call: TRBJ1-2
cdr3_aa: CATSDLGYTNYGYTF

d_call: TRBD2
v_call: TRBV7-9
j_call: TRBJ2-2
cdr3_aa: CASSSGGATGELFF

d_call: .
v_call: TRBV6-5
j_call: TRBJ1-5
cdr3_aa: CASSTGGIGNQPQHF

d_call: TRBD1
v_call: TRBV7-8
j_call: TRBJ2-5
cdr3_aa: CASSLLTGGAGETQYF

d_call: TRBD1
v_call: TRBV9
j_call: TRBJ1-1
cdr3_aa: CASSVGQAHTEAFF

d_call: .
v_call: TRBV12-5
j_call: TRBJ2-1
cdr3_aa: CASGSGYNEQFF

d_call: TRBD2
v_call: TRBV19
j_call: TRBJ2-1
cdr3_aa: CASSPRGTSGYNEQFF

d_call: .
v_call: TRBV4-2
j_call: TRBJ2-4
cdr3_aa: CASSRRVAKNIQYF